Presented here are 12 T cell receptor beta chains from one specimen sequenced in a study of T-cell reconstitution after alpha-beta-depleted transplantation in children. Preparation of the TCRbeta library was carried out with unique molecular identifiers. TCRdb recomputed calls from the PCR reads with MiXCR, one row per CDR3 protein. Seen here are 6,000 or so distinct CDR3 sequences, around 16% observed once, and the top ten hold about four fifths. Here the sequenced sample was PBMCs, mostly from graft donor cells, taken 180 days after TCRalphabeta/CD19-depleted stem cell transplant. The receptors come from a patient aged 2-15 years who had a stem cell transplant for inherited bone marrow failure, so the T cells may come from the graft donor.

This clonotype was counted ten times or more. The chain uses TRBV20-1 and TRBJ2-1; D not certain. CDR1 and CDR2 from the germline V gene are DFQATT and SNEGSKA (reference sequence). The CDR3 runs 14 residues. V was cut by 2 bases and J by 0 bases, with 8 bases left in between. The CDR3: CSARRISSYNEQFF. The CDR3, as DNA: TGCAGTGCTAGAAGGATCAGCTCCTACAATGAGCAGTTCTTC.

This clonotype has at least ten counts. The chain employs TRBV10-3 and TRBJ1-1; no clear D. The V and J ends lost 7 bases and 2 bases respectively, with 14 bases between them. The V gene's germline CDR1 is ENHRY and CDR2 SYGVKD. The CDR3 spans 14 residues. In nucleotides, the CDR3 is TGTGCCATCAAGGCCGGCGGCCCCAACACTGAAGCTTTCTTT. Protein: CAIKAGGPNTEAFF.

This clonotype appeared many times. V and J are TRBV6-5 and TRBJ1-1; D might be TRBD1 (5 bases). Germline lookup yields CDR1 MNHEY and CDR2 SVGAGI. The CDR3 is made up of 12 amino acids. V was pared by 1 base and J by 8 bases, with 8 bases between. The CDR3 sequence: CASSYWGREAFF. In nucleotides, the CDR3 is TGTGCCAGCAGTTACTGGGGCAGGGAAGCTTTCTTT.

V usage is TRBV7-2 and J usage is TRBJ1-2; the D is unclear. The V end lost 0 bases, the J end lost 3 bases, and 8 bases lay between the germline ends. Looked up from germline, CDR1 is SGHTA and CDR2 is FQGNSA. The CDR3 covers 14 residues. The CDR3 DNA follows: TGTGCCAGCAGCTTAGCAGGGTTTGACTATGGCTACACCTTC. It encodes CASSLAGFDYGYTF.

This clonotype was observed many times. The V and J genes are TRBV7-8 and TRBJ2-7; TRBD2 aligns across 8 bases. CDR3 length: 15 residues. The ends lost 4 bases at V and 2 bases at J; junction bases unmatched: 7. CDR1 and CDR2 from the germline V gene are SGHVS and FQNEAQ. The CDR3: CASSWIAGPTYEQYF. The CDR3 region has the DNA TGTGCCAGCAGCTGGATAGCGGGGCCAACCTACGAGCAGTACTTC.

There are many counts of this clonotype. This chain links TRBV5-6 with TRBJ2-3; 7 bases align to TRBD2. CDR3 length equals 16 residues. V was clipped by 3 bases and J by 1 base; unmatched bases: 8. CDR1 is SGHDT and CDR2 is YYEEEE in the germline V gene. CDR3 bases: TGTGCCAGCAGCTCTCTTTTTGGACTAGGCACAGATACGCAGTATTTT. Encoded protein: CASSSLFGLGTDTQYF.

This clonotype has ten or more counts. J is TRBJ2-7 and V is TRBV6-5, with D perhaps assigned TRBD1 or TRBD2 (7 bases each). V was clipped by 3 bases and J by 4 bases, with 19 bases between them. This CDR3 is 16 amino acids long. CDR1 MNHEY and CDR2 SVGAGI come from the germline V gene. The CDR3: CASSYPPGGAGYEQYF. The CDR3 DNA follows: TGTGCCAGCAGTTATCCACCAGGGGGGGCTGGGTACGAGCAGTACTTC.

V and J are TRBV10-2 and TRBJ2-1, with a weak D call TRBD2 (5 bases). Trimming pared 3 bases from V and 7 bases from J, leaving 16 bases between. Germline loops: CDR1 WSHSY, CDR2 SAAADI. The CDR3 covers 15 residues. The CDR3 DNA is TGCGCCAGCAGTGAACGGGGAGTGGAACTTAATGAGCAGTTCTTC. The encoded protein is CASSERGVELNEQFF.

The sample holds many counts of this clonotype. The CDR3 region is CASSLAVTGVYNEQFF. Written as DNA, the CDR3 is TGTGCCAGCAGCTTAGCGGTGACAGGGGTTTACAATGAGCAGTTCTTC. The chain recombines TRBV7-2 with TRBJ2-1; 8 nucleotides match TRBD1. The ends lost 0 bases at V and 4 bases at J; junction bases unmatched: 5. The CDR3 is 16 residues long. The germline gives CDR1 SGHTA, CDR2 FQGNSA.

This clonotype was found many times. The V call is TRBV9, the J call TRBJ2-7, with 7 bases aligning to TRBD1. Germline V lookup: CDR1 SGDLS, CDR2 YYNGEE. The CDR3 sequence is 14 residues long. V lost 6 bases to trimming and J lost 6 bases; unmatched junction nucleotides: 12. CDR3 loop: CASTMRGPVVEQYF. CDR3 bases: TGTGCCAGCACGATGAGGGGGCCAGTCGTCGAGCAGTACTTC.

In this sample, this clonotype turned up many times. The chain uses TRBV12-3 or TRBV12-4 and TRBJ1-2, with 9 bases matching TRBD1. The CDR3 length is 14 residues. V was pared by 1 base and J by 8 bases, with 5 bases of the junction left unmatched. The CDR3 reads CASSLGPTGGGYTF. The CDR3 nucleotides read TGTGCCAGCAGTTTAGGCCCGACAGGGGGAGGCTACACCTTC.

This clonotype occurred many times. This chain connects TRBV5-1 to TRBJ2-2, with TRBD2 matching 10 bases. The CDR3 sequence is 14 residues long. The junction had 2 bases not matched to a gene; V was cut back by 4 bases and J by 5 bases. Looked up from germline, CDR1 is SGHRS and CDR2 is YFSETQ. Written as DNA, the CDR3 is TGCGCCAGCAGCCGTAGCGGGGGGACCGGGGAGCTGTTTTTT. This encodes CASSRSGGTGELFF.